This T cell receptor (beta chain) was observed in a study of cytomegalovirus exposure and HLA in healthy donors. 13 Jbeta primers and 60 Vbeta primers were used for the PCR. Sequencing used immunoSEQ multiplex PCR; TCRdb keeps in-frame clones, though not all of them. The sample holds roughly 190,000 clones, around 87% seen once. The CDR3 totals 14 residues. Germline loops: CDR1 KGHSH, CDR2 LQKENI. Trimming cost V 3 bases and J 0 bases, with 5 bases left between them. The count of this clone is one. The antigen remains undetermined. General study points: In an earlier analysis, in fewer than 700 donors, most V segments appeared productive either ~90% or ~30% of the time. Later analysis identified a missense DCLRE1C variant that was linked to TCR beta V- and J-gene trimming.

The chain combines TRBV18 with TRBJ1-4, with no clear D. The source material was PBMCs. The TCR was taken from a boy younger than 10 in good health and CMV-seronegative. This chain's CDR3 is CASSPRTTNEKLFF. CDR3 nucleotide sequence: TGTGCCAGCTCACCCAGGACAACTAATGAAAAACTGTTTTTT.